The rows below give T cell receptor beta chains drawn from one sample of a study of blood T cells in healthy people across ages. TCRdb redid the calling of the 5' RACE reads with MiXCR, one entry per CDR3 protein. The repertoire holds a few hundred thousand distinct CDR3 sequences, with about 27% as singletons. These same records also appear under a second study, on T cells of mothers and their children.

Sequencing was done on a sample of blood. Source of these receptors: a boy between 2 and 10 years old in good health. CDR3s include the opening cysteine and the closing phenylalanine or tryptophan. The D gene is left open where the match is weak. Clone size is stated in some rows and not others, as once, few, many or a class when expanded.

TRBJ2-4,NA,TRBD2,TRBV7-9,TGTGCCAGCAGCTTGGGACTAGCGGAAAAAAACATTCAGTACTTC,CASSLGLAEKNIQYF
TRBJ1-1,NA,NA,TRBV29-1,TGCAGCGTTGTCACACAGGGAGGCACTGAAGCTTTCTTT,CSVVTQGGTEAFF
TRBJ2-1,few,NA,TRBV6-2/TRBV6-3,TGTGCCAGCAGTTACTCGGCTCCGATTAACTCCTACAATGAGCAGTTCTTC,CASSYSAPINSYNEQFF
TRBJ2-2,few,NA,TRBV3-1,TGTGCCAGCAGCCAAGAGAACGGGGAGCTGTTTTTT,CASSQENGELFF
TRBJ1-2,few,TRBD1,TRBV7-9,TGTGCCAGCAGTCAGACGACAGGGGGCGACTATGGCTACACCTTC,CASSQTTGGDYGYTF
TRBJ1-1,few,NA,TRBV20-1,TGCAGTGCTCCCCGAGCGGACAGCAACACTGAAGCTTTCTTT,CSAPRADSNTEAFF
TRBJ2-1,few,NA,TRBV7-3,TGTGCCAGCAGCTTAGGGGGATTCACAATGGACAATGAGCAGTTCTTC,CASSLGGFTMDNEQFF
TRBJ2-7,few,TRBD2,TRBV11-2,TGTGCCAGCAGCCCAGGACTAGCATCCCTCGAGCAGTACTTC,CASSPGLASLEQYF
TRBJ1-1,NA,NA,TRBV11-2,TGTGCCAGCAGAGAAGCAGAGGTTGAAGCTTTCTTT,CASREAEVEAFF
TRBJ2-1,few,NA,TRBV7-9,TGTGCCAGCAGCTTAGGTATGGGGTGGCGGCTGAGCTCCTACAATGAGCAGTTCTTC,CASSLGMGWRLSSYNEQFF
TRBJ1-2,NA,NA,TRBV29-1,TGCAGCCTGAGAGAGGGACTGAACTATGGCTACACCTTC,CSLREGLNYGYTF
TRBJ2-1,NA,NA,TRBV9,TGTGCCAGCAGCGTAGAAGGTGCCAGCTCCTTCAATGAGCAGTTCTTC,CASSVEGASSFNEQFF
TRBJ2-7,NA,TRBD1,TRBV7-9,TGTGCCAGCAGCTGGGACAGCTACTACGAGCAGTACTTC,CASSWDSYYEQYF
TRBJ1-3,NA,NA,TRBV29-1,TGCAGCGTTGAGGACAGAAATGGAAACACCATATATTTT,CSVEDRNGNTIYF
TRBJ2-1,few,TRBD2,TRBV5-1,TGCGCCAGCAGCTCCGGACTAGCGGACAGATACTTAGAGTGGCAGTTCTTC,CASSSGLADRYLEWQFF
TRBJ2-5,few,TRBD1,TRBV25-1,TGTGCCAGCAGTGGGCCCGACAGGGGAGAGACCCAGTACTTC,CASSGPDRGETQYF
TRBJ2-2,NA,NA,TRBV29-1,TGCAGCGTTGACGGACATTACACCGGGGAGCTGTTTTTT,CSVDGHYTGELFF
TRBJ2-5,few,NA,TRBV5-5,TGTGCCAGCAACACTGGAGCTAGCCAAGAGACCCAGTACTTC,CASNTGASQETQYF
TRBJ1-2,NA,NA,TRBV7-2,TGTGCCAGCAGCCCCCTCCCTGTGGGTGGCTACACCTTC,CASSPLPVGGYTF
TRBJ1-1,few,NA,TRBV12-3/TRBV12-4,TGTGCCAGCAGTTTTCAGGGTTTGGGCACTGAAGCTTTCTTT,CASSFQGLGTEAFF
TRBJ1-2,NA,NA,TRBV9,TGTGCCAGCAGCGTAGCTGTACGACTCAACTATGGCTACACCTTC,CASSVAVRLNYGYTF
TRBJ2-5,few,NA,TRBV13,TGTGCCAGCAGCTTAGGGCCAGGGGTCGCTGAGACCCAGTACTTC,CASSLGPGVAETQYF
TRBJ2-3,NA,TRBD2,TRBV5-4,TGTGCCAGCAGCTTGCATCCACGGGGGGGTGACACAGATACGCAGTATTTT,CASSLHPRGGDTDTQYF
TRBJ1-2,NA,TRBD1,TRBV14,TGTGCCAGCCGACGGACAGGGGGCCCCGTGGGGGGCTACACCTTC,CASRRTGGPVGGYTF
TRBJ2-5,NA,TRBD2,TRBV18,TGTGCCAGCTCACTCATGGGACTAGCGGGAGGCAAAGAGACCCAGTACTTC,CASSLMGLAGGKETQYF
TRBJ1-4,NA,NA,TRBV6-5,TGTGCCAGCAGTTCAGGCAGGAGAAATGAAAAACTGTTTTTT,CASSSGRRNEKLFF
TRBJ2-6,NA,NA,TRBV6-2/TRBV6-3,TGTGCCAGCACCAAGGGGACATCCTCCTCTGGGGCCAACGTCCTGACTTTC,CASTKGTSSSGANVLTF
TRBJ1-5,NA,NA,TRBV2,TGTGCCAGCAGTGTTGGTAGCTATAGCAATCAGCCCCAGCATTTT,CASSVGSYSNQPQHF
TRBJ1-1,NA,TRBD1,TRBV18,TGTGCCAGCTCACCGACAGGGCCTGAAGCTTTCTTT,CASSPTGPEAFF
TRBJ1-2,few,NA,TRBV12-3/TRBV12-4,TGTGCCAGCAGCCCAACAGGGCACGGCTACACCTTC,CASSPTGHGYTF
TRBJ1-4,few,NA,TRBV29-1,TGCAGCGTAGCCCATAATGAAAAACTGTTTTTT,CSVAHNEKLFF
TRBJ1-5,NA,TRBD1,TRBV6-1,TGTGCCAGCAGACTCACTCGGTCAGGGGGTACCAATCAGCCCCAGCATTTT,CASRLTRSGGTNQPQHF
TRBJ2-7,NA,NA,TRBV5-1,TGCGCCAGCAGCCCGGGACGGTTCGAGCAGTACTTC,CASSPGRFEQYF
TRBJ2-7,few,NA,TRBV5-4,TGTGCCAGCAGCTACGGCGGCGGGGCCTACGAGCAGTACTTC,CASSYGGGAYEQYF
TRBJ1-4,few,TRBD1,TRBV12-3/TRBV12-4,TGTGCCAGCAGATCCGCCAGGGCCGGGACAGCCGAAAAACTGTTTTTT,CASRSARAGTAEKLFF
TRBJ2-7,NA,TRBD1,TRBV3-1,TGTGCCAGCAGCCAAGTGGAGACAGGGACCTACGAGCAGTACTTC,CASSQVETGTYEQYF
TRBJ2-3,NA,NA,TRBV18,TGTGCCAGCTCACCGGGATACACAGATACGCAGTATTTT,CASSPGYTDTQYF
TRBJ1-1,NA,TRBD1,TRBV5-1,TGCGCCAGCAGCAGTGGACAGGAAGGTACTGAAGCTTTCTTT,CASSSGQEGTEAFF
TRBJ2-1,NA,TRBD2,TRBV6-2/TRBV6-3,TGTGCCAGCAGTGTTGAGGTGGGAGGGCGGACCTACAATGAGCAGTTCTTC,CASSVEVGGRTYNEQFF
TRBJ1-1,NA,NA,TRBV12-3/TRBV12-4,TGTGCCAGCAGTTTCGAATATTCGGCCCTCGAAGCTTTCTTT,CASSFEYSALEAFF
TRBJ2-5,few,TRBD1,TRBV7-2,TGTGCCAGCAGCTTAGGTGGACAGGTCTTCCAAGAGACCCAGTACTTC,CASSLGGQVFQETQYF
TRBJ1-2,NA,NA,TRBV10-3,TGTGCCATCAGTGAGCTGGGGCCGCCCTATGGCTACACCTTC,CAISELGPPYGYTF
TRBJ1-2,NA,NA,TRBV5-5,TGTGCCAGCAGCTTGACAGGGAGTTTGGGCGACTATGGCTACACCTTC,CASSLTGSLGDYGYTF
TRBJ2-1,few,TRBD2,TRBV3-1,TGTGCCAGCAGCCAAGATATTCTAGCGGGGTACAATGAGCAGTTCTTC,CASSQDILAGYNEQFF